This entry features one TCR beta chain sequence. Trimming took 2 bases from V and 3 from J, leaving 13 bases between them. CDR1 and CDR2 from the germline V gene are ENHRY and SYGVKD. This CDR3 has 16 residues. Libraries were prepared by immunoSEQ multiplex PCR; TCRdb keeps only in-frame clonotypes and omits some of them. The sample comprises roughly 200,000 clones, about four fifths of which are singletons, and over 10% rests with the top ten. This record comes from a study of cytotoxic CD8 clonotypes in ibrutinib-treated CLL. Sequenced material: PBMCs, taken after 12 months of ibrutinib treatment. The receptor was isolated from a human donor with chronic lymphocytic leukemia. The V and J genes are TRBV10-3 and TRBJ2-2; D is tentatively TRBD1 or TRBD2 (6 bases each). CDR3 sequence: CAISEPGDIYTGELFF. In nucleotides, the CDR3 is TGTGCCATCAGTGAGCCGGGGGACATATACACCGGGGAGCTGTTTTTT.